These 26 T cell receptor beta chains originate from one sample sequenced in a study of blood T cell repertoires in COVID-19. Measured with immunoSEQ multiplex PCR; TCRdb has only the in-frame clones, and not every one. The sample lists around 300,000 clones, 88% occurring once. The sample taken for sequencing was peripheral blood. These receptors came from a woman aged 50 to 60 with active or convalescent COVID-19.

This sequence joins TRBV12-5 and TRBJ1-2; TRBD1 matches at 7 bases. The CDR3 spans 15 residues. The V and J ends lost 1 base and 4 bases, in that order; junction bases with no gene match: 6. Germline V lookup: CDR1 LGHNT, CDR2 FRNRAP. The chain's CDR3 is CASGLGGQAGYGYTF. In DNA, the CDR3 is TGTGCTAGTGGTTTGGGTGGACAGGCCGGCTATGGCTACACCTTC.

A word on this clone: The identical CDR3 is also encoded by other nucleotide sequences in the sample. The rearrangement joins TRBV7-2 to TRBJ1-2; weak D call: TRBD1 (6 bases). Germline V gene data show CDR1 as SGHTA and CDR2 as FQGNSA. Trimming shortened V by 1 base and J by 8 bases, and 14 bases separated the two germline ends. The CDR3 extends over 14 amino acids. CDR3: CASSLEQGLGGYTF. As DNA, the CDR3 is TGTGCCAGCAGCTTAGAACAGGGTCTGGGAGGCTACACCTTC.

The CDR3 DNA reads as TGTGCCAGCAGCGCACAGGGGGCGGGGAACACTGAAGCTTTCTTT. Its translation: CASSAQGAGNTEAFF. The genes are TRBV7-2 and TRBJ1-1, with TRBD1 matching 9 bases. CDR1 and CDR2 from the germline V gene are SGHTA and FQGNSA. Trimming removed 5 bases from V and 1 base from J; junction bases left unmatched: 5. CDR3 length: 15 amino acids.

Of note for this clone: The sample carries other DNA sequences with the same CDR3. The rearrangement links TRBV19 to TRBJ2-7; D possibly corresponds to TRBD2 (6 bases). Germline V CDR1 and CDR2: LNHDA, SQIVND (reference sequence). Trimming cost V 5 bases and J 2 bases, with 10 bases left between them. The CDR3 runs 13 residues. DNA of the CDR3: TGTGCCAGTAGTCCCGGGGGTGCCTACGAGCAGTACTTC. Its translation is CASSPGGAYEQYF.

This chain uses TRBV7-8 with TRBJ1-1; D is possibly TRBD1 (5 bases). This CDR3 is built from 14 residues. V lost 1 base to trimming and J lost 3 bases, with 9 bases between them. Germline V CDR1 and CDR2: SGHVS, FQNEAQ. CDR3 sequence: CASSLGLRDTEAFF. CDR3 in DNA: TGTGCCAGCAGCTTAGGGCTCAGGGACACTGAAGCTTTCTTT.

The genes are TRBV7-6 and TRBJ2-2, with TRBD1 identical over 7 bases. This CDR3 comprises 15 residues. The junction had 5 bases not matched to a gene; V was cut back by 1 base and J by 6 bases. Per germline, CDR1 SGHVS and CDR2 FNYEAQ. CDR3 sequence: CASSLGTGVAGELFF. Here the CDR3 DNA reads TGTGCCAGCAGCTTAGGCACAGGGGTTGCCGGGGAGCTGTTTTTT.

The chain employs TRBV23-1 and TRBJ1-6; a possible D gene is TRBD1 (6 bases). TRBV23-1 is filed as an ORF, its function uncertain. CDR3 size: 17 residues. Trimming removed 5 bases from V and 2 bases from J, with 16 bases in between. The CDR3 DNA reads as TGCGCCAGCAGTTCGTTACAGGGATGGCCCTATAATTCACCCCTCCACTTT. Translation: CASSSLQGWPYNSPLHF.

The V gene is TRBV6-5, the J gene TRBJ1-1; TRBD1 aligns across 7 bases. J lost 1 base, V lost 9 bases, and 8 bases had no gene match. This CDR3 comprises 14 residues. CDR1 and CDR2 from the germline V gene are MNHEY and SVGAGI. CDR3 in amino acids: CASGRTGANTEAFF. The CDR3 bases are TGTGCCAGTGGCAGGACAGGTGCGAACACTGAAGCTTTCTTT.

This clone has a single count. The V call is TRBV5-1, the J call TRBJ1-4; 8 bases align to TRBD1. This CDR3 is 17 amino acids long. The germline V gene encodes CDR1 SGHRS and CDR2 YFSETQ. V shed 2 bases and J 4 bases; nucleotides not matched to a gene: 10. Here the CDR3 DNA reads TGCGCCAGCAGCTTCTCTTACAGGGGGTCCAGTAATGAAAAACTGTTTTTT. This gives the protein CASSFSYRGSSNEKLFF.

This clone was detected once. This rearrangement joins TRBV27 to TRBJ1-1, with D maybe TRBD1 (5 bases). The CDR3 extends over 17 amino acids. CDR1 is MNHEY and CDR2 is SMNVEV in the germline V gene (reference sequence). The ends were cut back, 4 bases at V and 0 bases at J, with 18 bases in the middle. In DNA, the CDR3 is TGTGCCAGCAGTTACGGGGGGACTACAGCCATGAACACTGAAGCTTTCTTT. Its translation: CASSYGGTTAMNTEAFF.

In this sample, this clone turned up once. The CDR3 is CASSFQGQELWDTEAFF. CDR3 sequence (DNA): TGTGCCAGCAGCTTTCAAGGCCAGGAATTGTGGGACACTGAAGCTTTCTTT. The chain has TRBV7-9 and TRBJ1-1, with D unclear. Trimming shortened V by 3 bases and J by 3 bases, and 20 bases separated the two germline ends. This CDR3 is built from 17 residues. Germline CDR1 is SEHNR and CDR2 is FQNEAQ (reference sequence).

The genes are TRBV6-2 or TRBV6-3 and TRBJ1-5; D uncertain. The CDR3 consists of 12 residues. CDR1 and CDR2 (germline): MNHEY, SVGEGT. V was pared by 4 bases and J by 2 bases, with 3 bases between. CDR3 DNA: TGTGCCAGCAGTTTCGGCAATCAGCCCCAGCATTTT. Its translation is CASSFGNQPQHF.

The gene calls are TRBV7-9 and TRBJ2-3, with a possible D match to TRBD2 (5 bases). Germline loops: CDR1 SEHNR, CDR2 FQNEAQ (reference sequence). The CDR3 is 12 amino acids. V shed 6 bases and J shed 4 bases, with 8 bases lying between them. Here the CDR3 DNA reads TGTGCCAGCAGTCGGGGTTCAGATACGCAGTATTTT. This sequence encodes CASSRGSDTQYF.

Written as DNA, the CDR3 is TGTGCCAGCAGCTTAGGTACAGGGGCAATTTATGGCTACACCTTC. Translation: CASSLGTGAIYGYTF. V is TRBV7-2 and J is TRBJ1-2; 7 nucleotides align to TRBD1. The CDR3 covers 15 residues. Looked up from germline, CDR1 is SGHTA and CDR2 is FQGNSA. The J segment lost 5 bases and the V segment lost 1 base, leaving 7 bases of the junction unmatched.

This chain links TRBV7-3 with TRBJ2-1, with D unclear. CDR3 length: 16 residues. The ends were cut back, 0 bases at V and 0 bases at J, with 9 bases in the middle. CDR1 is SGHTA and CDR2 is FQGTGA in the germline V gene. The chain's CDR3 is CASSLTGSSSYNEQFF. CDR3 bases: TGTGCCAGCAGCTTAACCGGGTCCTCCTCCTACAATGAGCAGTTCTTC.

CDR3 bases: TGTGCCAGCAGCTTATCGGGGGGACGGGAGACCCAGTACTTC. Translation: CASSLSGGRETQYF. The rearrangement links TRBV7-3 to TRBJ2-5; 7 bases match TRBD2. V dropped 2 bases and J dropped 5; count of bases not matched to a gene: 5. This CDR3 spans 14 amino acids. Germline CDR1 is SGHTA and CDR2 is FQGTGA.

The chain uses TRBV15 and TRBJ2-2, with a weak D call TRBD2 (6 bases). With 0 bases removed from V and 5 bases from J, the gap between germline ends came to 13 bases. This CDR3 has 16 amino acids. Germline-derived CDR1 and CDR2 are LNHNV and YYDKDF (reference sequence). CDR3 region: CATSRDEPGETGELFF. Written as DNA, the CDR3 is TGTGCCACCAGCAGAGATGAACCGGGGGAGACCGGGGAGCTGTTTTTT.

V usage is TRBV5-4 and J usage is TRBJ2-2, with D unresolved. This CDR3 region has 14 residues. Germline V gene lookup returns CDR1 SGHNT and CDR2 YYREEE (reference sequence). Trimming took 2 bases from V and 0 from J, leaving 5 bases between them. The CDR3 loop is CASSLITNTGELFF. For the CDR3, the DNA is TGTGCCAGCAGCTTAATAACGAACACCGGGGAGCTGTTTTTT.

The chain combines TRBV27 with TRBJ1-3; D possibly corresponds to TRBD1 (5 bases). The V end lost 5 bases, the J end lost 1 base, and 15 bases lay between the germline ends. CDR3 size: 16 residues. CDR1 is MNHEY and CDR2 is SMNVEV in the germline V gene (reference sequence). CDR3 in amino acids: CASSPRRQSSGNTIYF. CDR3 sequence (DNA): TGTGCCAGCAGTCCCCGAAGACAGTCTTCTGGAAACACCATATATTTT.

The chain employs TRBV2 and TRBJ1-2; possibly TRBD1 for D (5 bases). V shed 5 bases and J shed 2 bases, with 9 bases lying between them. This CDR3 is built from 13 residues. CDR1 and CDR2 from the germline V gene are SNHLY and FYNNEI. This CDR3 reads CASSQTANYGYTF. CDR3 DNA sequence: TGTGCCAGCAGTCAGACAGCCAACTATGGCTACACCTTC.

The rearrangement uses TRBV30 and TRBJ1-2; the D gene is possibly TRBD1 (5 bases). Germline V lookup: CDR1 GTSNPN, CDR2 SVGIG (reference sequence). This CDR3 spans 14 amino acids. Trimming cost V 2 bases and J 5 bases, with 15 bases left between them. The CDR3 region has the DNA TGTGCCTGGAGTTCCCGACAGCAGACGTATGGCTACACCTTC. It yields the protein CAWSSRQQTYGYTF.

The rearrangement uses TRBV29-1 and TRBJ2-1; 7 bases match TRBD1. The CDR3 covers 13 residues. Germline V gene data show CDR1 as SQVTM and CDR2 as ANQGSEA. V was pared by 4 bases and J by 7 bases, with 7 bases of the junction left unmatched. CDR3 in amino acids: CSVVGQGVNEQFF. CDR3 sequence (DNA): TGCAGCGTTGTAGGTCAGGGGGTTAATGAGCAGTTCTTC.

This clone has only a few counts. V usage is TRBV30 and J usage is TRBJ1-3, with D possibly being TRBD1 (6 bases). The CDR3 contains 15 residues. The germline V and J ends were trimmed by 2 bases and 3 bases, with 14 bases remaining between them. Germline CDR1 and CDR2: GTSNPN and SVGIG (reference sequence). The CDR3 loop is CAWSPAGAIGNTIYF. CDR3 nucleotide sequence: TGTGCCTGGAGTCCGGCGGGGGCGATTGGAAACACCATATATTTT.

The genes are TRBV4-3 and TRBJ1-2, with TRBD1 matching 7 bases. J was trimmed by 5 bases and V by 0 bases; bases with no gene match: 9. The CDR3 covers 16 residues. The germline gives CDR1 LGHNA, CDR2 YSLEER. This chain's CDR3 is CASSQDRGSADYGYTF. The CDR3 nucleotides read TGCGCCAGCAGCCAAGACAGGGGGTCCGCCGATTATGGCTACACCTTC.

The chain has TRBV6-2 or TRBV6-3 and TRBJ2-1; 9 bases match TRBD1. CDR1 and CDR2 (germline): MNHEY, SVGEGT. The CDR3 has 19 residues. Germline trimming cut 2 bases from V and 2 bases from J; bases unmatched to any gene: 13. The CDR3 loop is CASSYRVGDRTGAYNEQFF. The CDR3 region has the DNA TGTGCCAGCAGTTACCGGGTGGGGGACAGGACAGGGGCCTACAATGAGCAGTTCTTC.

Written as DNA, the CDR3 is TGCGCCAGCAGCGAAGGGGGCCTTTTTGAAGCTTTCTTT. The encoded protein is CASSEGGLFEAFF. The chain couples TRBV5-1 to TRBJ1-1; TRBD1 matches at 7 bases. The CDR3 consists of 13 residues. CDR1 and CDR2 from the germline V gene are SGHRS and YFSETQ. The V segment lost 4 bases and the J segment 7 bases; nucleotides outside the gene matches: 7.